This T cell receptor beta chain originates from a study of cytomegalovirus exposure and HLA in healthy donors (dated by TCRdb to 2015 to 2018). About the study as a whole: In an earlier analysis of some 610 of the donors, 276 Gb of sequence data and 100 million or so unique TCR beta sequences from roughly 200 million T cells were reported. A separate validation cohort of roughly 120 different subjects was used in addition to the roughly 700-subject first cohort. All discovery cohort repertoires had been generated on a single sequencing platform. A later genetic analysis used genome-wide SNP genotypes for 398 of the 666 donors, treating that subset as a discovery cohort. On average, around 240,000 unique TCR beta nucleotide sequences were sequenced per donor among a few hundred genotyped donors of the cohort, with roughly a sixth of those sequences being non-productive. The study profiled the T cell repertoires of hundreds of subjects by immunosequencing and related them to cytomegalovirus serostatus. A later analysis re-examined previously published TCR beta repertoires from about 700 donors and added high-resolution HLA genotyping to investigate patterns of TCR occurrence. Roughly 300 gigabases of sequencing data and around 80 million unique TCR sequences made up an early release that covered approximately 700 HLA-typed donors. The number of donors typed differed by locus, with roughly 629-640 for A, B, C, DRB1 and DQB1, around 520 for DQA1, about 610 for DPA1, and some 440 for DPB1. An earlier analysis of about 600 of the donors used high-throughput TCR beta sequencing to judge whether each TCR beta V gene segment behaved as functional or pseudogenic. Class I and class II HLA loci were covered by the typing at four-digit resolution. Donor age, sex, ethnicity and CMV serostatus were collected together with the repertoire data. Of the roughly 400 genotyped donors, approximately 80% fell in the genetic ancestry cluster associated with self-reported Caucasian donors. High-throughput TCR immunosequencing, statistical association of individual TCRs with disease status, and machine learning were combined to predict cytomegalovirus infection status. The study aimed to test whether signatures of past pathogen exposure could be identified by cataloging public T cell receptors. The later analysis used no new phenotypic data to find candidate immune exposures, relying instead on TCR beta sequences and their occurrence across donors. Roughly 5 DR-DQ haplotypes were handled as single units for association and clustering because linkage in the cohort was strong.

Spanning cysteine to phenylalanine, the CDR3 consists of 17 amino acids. The retained sequence is limited to the CDR3, 51 bases, with the frame set at the first base. Trimming costs V 4 bases and J 4 bases, and their ends lie 22 bases apart. CDR1 SGHDN and CDR2 FVKESK are derived from the germline V gene. On this clone itself: Its cognate antigen has yet to be identified. No per-base quality is available; no much larger clone lies one base away.

Here is what the overall study found, with its caveats: Linkage disequilibrium might explain the correlated functional status among segregating V segments, but an unknown experimental factor could not be excluded. A further reported finding was that TCR beta sequences accurately predicted the HLA-A and HLA-B alleles for most subjects in the first cohort. Because counts were too low, approximately 15 rarely observed V segments, including chromosome 9 orphons, were excluded from the earlier analysis of 500 to 700 of the donors. In a later genetic analysis, a missense DCLRE1C variant was associated with V-gene and J-gene trimming of TCR beta chains, and the association was replicated in an independent cohort. A total of roughly 160 TCR beta chains were listed by the study as associated with cytomegalovirus. The only immune exposure information available for the cohort was CMV serostatus. Three of the identified cytomegalovirus-associated TCR beta chains were confirmed in vitro to be specific for cytomegalovirus antigens. Only TCR beta chains were sequenced in this cohort, and the absence of alpha or paired-chain data limited detectable features. In an earlier analysis of about 600 of the donors, most TCR beta V segments appeared in productive rearrangements about 90% or about 30% of the time, broadly matching IMGT annotations. In both the original and validation cohorts, the classifier was reported to diagnose cytomegalovirus status with high specificity and sensitivity. HLA typing was unavailable for some donors at each locus, so association tests used only the typed subset. A cluster of highly shared sequence variants was judged likely to represent a technical artifact of the sequencing pipeline. Roughly uniform sequencing depth across donors was assumed in presence/absence analyses, although this assumption may not hold. The authors suggested that the approach could potentially be generalized to other disease states and immunological phenotypes. Compared with the approximately 670-donor mean, donors in an Asian-associated ancestry cluster had fewer N-insertions in productive TCRs, according to a later genetic analysis. Because the 87-base-pair reads could not distinguish some IMGT-functional V segments, including TRBV6-2 and TRBV6-3, those segments were excluded. In a later analysis, HLA-associated TCR beta chains showed more clonal expansion and lower generation probabilities than non-associated chains that were equally common. Assigning TCR associations to individual alleles was difficult when HLA alleles, especially DR and DQ, strongly co-occurred. Most TCR sequences were seen in very few donors, while some public TCRs were found in many individuals. In a later analysis, the rate of TCR association differed among HLA loci, with DRB1 alleles having the most associated TCRs and HLA-C alleles having the fewest. Specific HLA alleles were associated with 15,000 to 20,000 TCR beta sequences at a false discovery rate of 0.05 in a later analysis. According to a later analysis, most CMV-associated TCR beta chains appeared to be HLA-restricted, and the HLA associations seemed to be driven largely by CMV exposure. Several of the top co-occurrence clusters appeared to be linked to parvovirus B19, influenza, CMV and Epstein-Barr virus, according to a later analysis.

Library preparation employed the immunoSEQ multiplex PCR assay. The multiplex PCR relied on a mix of 60 forward primers for TCR Vbeta segments and 13 reverse primers for TCR Jbeta segments. The CDR3 region of rearranged TCR beta genes was amplified from genomic DNA by a multiplex PCR assay. On the Illumina HiSeq System, the amplified TCR beta libraries were sequenced as 87-base-pair reads. Regarding the original processing steps: In a later analysis, tens of millions of unique TCR beta chains were counted across the approximately 620 repertoires, and around 10 million of these chains were shared by at least two donors. Raw reads were error-corrected and collapsed into unique sequences with a nearest-neighbor algorithm that merged closely related sequences to remove PCR and sequencing errors. CDR3 sequences were aligned to IMGT reference sequences to assign V, D and J gene segments. For a sequence to be retained, a match of at least six nucleotides was required to both a V gene segment and a J gene segment. A rearrangement counted as productive if the CDR3 had no stop codons and remained in frame with V and J, and every other rearrangement counted as non-productive. CDR3 was defined according to IMGT convention as the region running from the second conserved V-encoded cysteine to the conserved J-encoded phenylalanine. Sequences without an unambiguous match to a single V gene segment were excluded from the earlier analysis of a few hundred of the donors. An earlier analysis of a few hundred of the donors classified V segments as functional when productive rearrangements were above 56.7% and as segregating when the standard deviation between donors was above 5%. A statistical classification framework was developed to diagnose cytomegalovirus status using the catalog of TCR beta chain sequences. In a later analysis, V and J genes were assigned by comparing TCR nucleotide sequences against IMGT/GENE-DB human TR gene sequences. The TCRdist pipeline was used in a later analysis to assign CDR3 sequences and most-parsimonious VDJ recombination scenarios. A later analysis defined each TCR beta chain by its CDR3 amino acid sequence plus V-gene family, and excluded reads lacking a unique V-gene family. As a way to deal with suspected cross-contamination and a sequencing artifact, a later analysis dropped 592 nucleotide sequences that were highly shared and had low generation probability. For each public chain, a later analysis derived a clonal expansion index from normalized ranks of inferred template counts within each repertoire. A later analysis computed generation probabilities with a VDJ recombination model fitted to out-of-frame rearrangements, and checked the results against IGoR. In a later analysis, hypergeometric tests were used to score TCR-TCR, TCR-HLA and TCR-CMV co-occurrence, with a repertoire-size bias correction applied to TCR pairs. False discovery rates were estimated in a later analysis by permuting HLA or CMV assignments 20 times. In a later analysis, co-occurring TCRs were grouped with DBSCAN, and TCRdist sequence similarity was added when clustering was performed within HLA-allele-positive subsets. Repertoires with fewer than 30,000 or more than 120,000 public chains were left out of co-occurrence clustering, as were about five repertoires with anomalous nucleotide sharing. TCRdb obtained this table from immuneACCESS and retained in-frame rearrangements with V and J assigned. These tables miss some clones; where compared with another copy, unresolved V genes account for less than half of the shortfall, and the remainder is unexplained. V, J and clone size were drawn from that table, and D and trimming were deduced from the DNA. For this sample the table gives some 140,000 clones, of which approximately 64% were detected only once. Together, the top ten hold 2.4% of the sample.

In total, 630 or so healthy bone marrow donors made up the cohort. At the time of sampling, all cohort members were nominally healthy, though unrecorded immune exposures were likely present. The donor was CMV seronegative and belonged to the group of several hundred seronegative cohort members. A peripheral blood sample was provided by each donor, and peripheral blood mononuclear cells were used for TCR beta sequencing. The Qiagen DNeasy Blood Extraction Kit was used to extract genomic DNA from the blood cell samples. The specimen was PBMCs. The chain is assembled from TRBV14 and TRBJ1-2, with no reliable assignment of the D segment. The clonotype originates from a woman between 40 and 50 years old in good health and CMV-seronegative. The DNA reads TGTGCCAGCAGCCTTCGTTCTGGAGGGAAAGTGAGCTATGGCTACACCTTC. This encodes CASSLRSGGKVSYGYTF.